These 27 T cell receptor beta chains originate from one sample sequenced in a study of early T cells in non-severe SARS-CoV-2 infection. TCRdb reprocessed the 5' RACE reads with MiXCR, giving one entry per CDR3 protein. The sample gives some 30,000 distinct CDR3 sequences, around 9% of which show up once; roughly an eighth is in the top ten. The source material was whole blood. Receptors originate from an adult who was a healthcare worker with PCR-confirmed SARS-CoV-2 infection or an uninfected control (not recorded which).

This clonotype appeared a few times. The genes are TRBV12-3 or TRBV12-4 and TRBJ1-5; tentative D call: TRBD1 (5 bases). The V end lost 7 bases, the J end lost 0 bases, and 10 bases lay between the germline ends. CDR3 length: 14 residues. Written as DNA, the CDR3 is TGTGCCAGCACCTGGGGGGGTAGCAATCAGCCCCAGCATTTT. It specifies CASTWGGSNQPQHF.

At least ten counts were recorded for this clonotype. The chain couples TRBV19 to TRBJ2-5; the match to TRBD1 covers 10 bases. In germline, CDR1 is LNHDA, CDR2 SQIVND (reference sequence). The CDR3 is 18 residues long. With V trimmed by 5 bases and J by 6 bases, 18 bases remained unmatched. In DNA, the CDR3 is TGTGCCAGTAGTCGATACCGACCCCCCGGGACAGGGGAAAAGACCCAGTACTTC. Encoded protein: CASSRYRPPGTGEKTQYF.

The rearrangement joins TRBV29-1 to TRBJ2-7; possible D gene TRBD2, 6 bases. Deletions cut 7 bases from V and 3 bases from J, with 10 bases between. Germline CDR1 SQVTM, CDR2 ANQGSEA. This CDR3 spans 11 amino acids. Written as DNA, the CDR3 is TGCAGCGCCCGGACTAACTACGAGCAGTACTTC. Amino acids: CSARTNYEQYF.

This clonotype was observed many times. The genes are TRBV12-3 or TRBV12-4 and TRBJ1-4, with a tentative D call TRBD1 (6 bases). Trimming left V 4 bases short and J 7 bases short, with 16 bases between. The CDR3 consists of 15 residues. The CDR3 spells CASSWGQLKGEKLFF. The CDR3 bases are TGTGCCAGCAGTTGGGGGCAGCTAAAGGGTGAAAAACTGTTTTTT.

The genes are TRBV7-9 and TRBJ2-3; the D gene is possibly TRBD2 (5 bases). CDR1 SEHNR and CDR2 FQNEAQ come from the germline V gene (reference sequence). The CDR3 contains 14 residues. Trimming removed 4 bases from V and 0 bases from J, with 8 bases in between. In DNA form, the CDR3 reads TGTGCCAGCAGCTGGACTCAAAGCACAGATACGCAGTATTTT. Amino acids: CASSWTQSTDTQYF.

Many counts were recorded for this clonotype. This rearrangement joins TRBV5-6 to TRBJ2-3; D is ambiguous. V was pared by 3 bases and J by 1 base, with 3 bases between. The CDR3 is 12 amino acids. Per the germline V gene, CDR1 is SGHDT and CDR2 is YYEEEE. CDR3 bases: TGTGCCAGCAGCTATGGCACAGATACGCAGTATTTT. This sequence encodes CASSYGTDTQYF.

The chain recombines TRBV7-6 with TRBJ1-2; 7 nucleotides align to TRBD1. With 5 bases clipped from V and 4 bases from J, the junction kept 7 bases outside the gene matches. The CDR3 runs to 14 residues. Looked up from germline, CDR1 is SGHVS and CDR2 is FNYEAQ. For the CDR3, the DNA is TGTGCCAGCAGCGCCGACAGGGCCTCCTATGGCTACACCTTC. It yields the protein CASSADRASYGYTF.

The CDR3, as DNA: TGTGCCAGTAGTATAGATCAAACCTCCGATACGCAGTATTTT. This encodes CASSIDQTSDTQYF. J is TRBJ2-3 and V is TRBV19; D not resolved. The CDR3 extends over 14 amino acids. V was pared by 0 bases and J by 6 bases, with 10 bases between. Germline V gene sequence: CDR1 LNHDA, CDR2 SQIVND (reference sequence).

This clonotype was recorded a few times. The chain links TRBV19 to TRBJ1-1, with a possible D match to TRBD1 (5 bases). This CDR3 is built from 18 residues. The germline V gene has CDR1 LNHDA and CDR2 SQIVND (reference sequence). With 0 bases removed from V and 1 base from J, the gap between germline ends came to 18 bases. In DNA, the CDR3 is TGTGCCAGTAGTATAGAGGGCCCAGGGAGGATATCGAACACTGAAGCTTTCTTT. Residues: CASSIEGPGRISNTEAFF.

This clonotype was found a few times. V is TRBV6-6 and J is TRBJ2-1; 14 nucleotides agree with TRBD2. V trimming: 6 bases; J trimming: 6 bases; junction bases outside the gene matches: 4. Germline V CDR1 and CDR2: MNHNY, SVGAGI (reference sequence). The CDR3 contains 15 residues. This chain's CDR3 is CASSSGTSGGNEQFF. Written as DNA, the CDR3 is TGTGCCAGCAGCTCCGGGACTAGCGGGGGCAATGAGCAGTTCTTC.

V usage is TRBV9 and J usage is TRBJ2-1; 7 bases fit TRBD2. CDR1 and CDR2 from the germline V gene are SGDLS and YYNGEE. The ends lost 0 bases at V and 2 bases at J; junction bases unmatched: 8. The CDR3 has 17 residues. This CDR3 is CASSVGGSGVAYNEQFF. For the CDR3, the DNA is TGTGCCAGCAGCGTAGGCGGAAGCGGGGTCGCCTACAATGAGCAGTTCTTC.

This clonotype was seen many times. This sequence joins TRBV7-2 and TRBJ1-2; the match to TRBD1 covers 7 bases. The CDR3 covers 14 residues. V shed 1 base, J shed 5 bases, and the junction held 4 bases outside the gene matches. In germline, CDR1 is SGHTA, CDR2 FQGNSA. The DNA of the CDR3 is TGTGCCAGCAGCTTAGAGGCAGGGGGATATGGCTACACCTTC. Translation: CASSLEAGGYGYTF.

DNA for the CDR3: TGCAGTGCTGACCCCGGGACAGGGTACTATGGCTACACCTTC. Amino acid sequence: CSADPGTGYYGYTF. The J gene is TRBJ1-2, the V gene TRBV20-1, with 9 bases lining up with TRBD1. From germline, CDR1 is DFQATT and CDR2 SNEGSKA (reference sequence). The CDR3 has 14 amino acids. Germline trimming cut 5 bases from V and 3 bases from J; bases unmatched to any gene: 7.

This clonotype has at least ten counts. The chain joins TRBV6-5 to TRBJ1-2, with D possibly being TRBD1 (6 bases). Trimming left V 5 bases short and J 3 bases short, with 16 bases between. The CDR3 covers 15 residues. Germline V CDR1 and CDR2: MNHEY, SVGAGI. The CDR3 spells CASSPERGGDYGYTF. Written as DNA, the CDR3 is TGTGCCAGCAGTCCCGAGAGGGGGGGGGACTATGGCTACACCTTC.

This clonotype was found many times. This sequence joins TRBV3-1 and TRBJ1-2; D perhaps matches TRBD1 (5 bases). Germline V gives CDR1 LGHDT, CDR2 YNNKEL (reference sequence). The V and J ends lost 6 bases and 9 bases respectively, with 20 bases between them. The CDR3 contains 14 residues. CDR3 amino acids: CASRKLGTSGSYTF. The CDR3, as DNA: TGTGCCAGCAGAAAACTTGGGACGTCCGGTAGCTACACCTTC.

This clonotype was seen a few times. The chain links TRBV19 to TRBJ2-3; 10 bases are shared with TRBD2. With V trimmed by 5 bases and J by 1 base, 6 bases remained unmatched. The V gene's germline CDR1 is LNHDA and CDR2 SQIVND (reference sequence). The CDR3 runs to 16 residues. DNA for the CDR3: TGTGCCAGTAGTTCCAGGACTAGCGGTCGCACAGATACGCAGTATTTT. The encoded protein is CASSSRTSGRTDTQYF.

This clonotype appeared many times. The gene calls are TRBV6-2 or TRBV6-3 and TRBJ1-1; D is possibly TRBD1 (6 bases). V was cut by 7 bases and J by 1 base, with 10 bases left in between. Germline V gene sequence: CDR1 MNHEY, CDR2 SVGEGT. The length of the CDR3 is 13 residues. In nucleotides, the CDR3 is TGTGCCAGCATTCTGACAGGGAACACTGAAGCTTTCTTT. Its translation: CASILTGNTEAFF.

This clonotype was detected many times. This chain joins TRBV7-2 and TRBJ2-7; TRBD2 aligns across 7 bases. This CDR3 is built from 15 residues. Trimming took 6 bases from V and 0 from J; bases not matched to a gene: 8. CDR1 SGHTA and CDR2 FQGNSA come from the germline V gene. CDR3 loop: CASSPEAGFSYEQYF. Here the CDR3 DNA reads TGTGCCAGCAGTCCAGAAGCGGGGTTCTCCTACGAGCAGTACTTC.

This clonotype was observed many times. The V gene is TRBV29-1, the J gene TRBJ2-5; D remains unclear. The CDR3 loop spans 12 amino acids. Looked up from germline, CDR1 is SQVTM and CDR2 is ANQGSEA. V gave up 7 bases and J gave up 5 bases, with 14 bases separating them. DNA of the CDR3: TGCAGCGCCCGGTTAGCTCAGGAGACCCAGTACTTC. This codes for CSARLAQETQYF.

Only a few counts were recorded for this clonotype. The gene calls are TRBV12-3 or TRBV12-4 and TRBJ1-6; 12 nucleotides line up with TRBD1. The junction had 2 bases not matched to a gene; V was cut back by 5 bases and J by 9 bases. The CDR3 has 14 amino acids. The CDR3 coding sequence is TGTGCCAGCAGTGGGACAGGGGGCGTTTCACCCCTCCACTTT. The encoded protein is CASSGTGGVSPLHF.

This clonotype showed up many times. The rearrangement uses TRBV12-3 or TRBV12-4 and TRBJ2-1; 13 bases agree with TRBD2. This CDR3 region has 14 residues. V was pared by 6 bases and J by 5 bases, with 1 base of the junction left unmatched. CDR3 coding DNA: TGTGCCAGCAGGGGACTAGCGGGGCACAATGAGCAGTTCTTC. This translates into CASRGLAGHNEQFF.

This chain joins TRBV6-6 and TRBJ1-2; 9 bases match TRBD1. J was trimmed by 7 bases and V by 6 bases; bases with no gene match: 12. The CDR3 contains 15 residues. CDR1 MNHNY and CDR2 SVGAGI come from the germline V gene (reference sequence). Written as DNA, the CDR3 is TGTGCCAGCAGAGTTACCACAGGGGGCGAGGGTGGCTACACCTTC. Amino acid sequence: CASRVTTGGEGGYTF.

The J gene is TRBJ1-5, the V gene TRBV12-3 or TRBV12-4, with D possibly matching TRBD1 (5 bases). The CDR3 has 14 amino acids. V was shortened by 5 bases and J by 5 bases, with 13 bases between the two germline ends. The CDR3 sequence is CASSNQRGDQPQHF. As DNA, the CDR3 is TGTGCCAGCAGTAATCAACGGGGGGATCAGCCCCAGCATTTT.

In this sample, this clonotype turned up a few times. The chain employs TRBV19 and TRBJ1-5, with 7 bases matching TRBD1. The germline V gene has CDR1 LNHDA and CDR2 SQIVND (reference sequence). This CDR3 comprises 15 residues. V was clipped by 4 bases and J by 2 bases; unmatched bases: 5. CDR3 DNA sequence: TGTGCCAGTAGTAAATGGGACAGTGGCAATCAGCCCCAGCATTTT. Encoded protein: CASSKWDSGNQPQHF.

In nucleotides, the CDR3 is TGTGCCAGCAGTTCTGGACAGGGGGCTCGGAACACTGAAGCTTTCTTT. Translated, it gives CASSSGQGARNTEAFF. The chain is built from TRBV12-3 or TRBV12-4 and TRBJ1-1, with TRBD1 matching over 11 bases. There are 16 residues in the CDR3. J was trimmed by 1 base and V by 4 bases; bases with no gene match: 5.

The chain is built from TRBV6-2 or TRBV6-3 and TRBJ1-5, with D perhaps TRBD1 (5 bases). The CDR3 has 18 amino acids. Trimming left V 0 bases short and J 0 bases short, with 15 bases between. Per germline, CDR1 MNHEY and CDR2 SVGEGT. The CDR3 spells CASSYSPGLGHSNQPQHF. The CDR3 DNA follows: TGTGCCAGCAGTTACTCTCCAGGGCTTGGACATAGCAATCAGCCCCAGCATTTT.

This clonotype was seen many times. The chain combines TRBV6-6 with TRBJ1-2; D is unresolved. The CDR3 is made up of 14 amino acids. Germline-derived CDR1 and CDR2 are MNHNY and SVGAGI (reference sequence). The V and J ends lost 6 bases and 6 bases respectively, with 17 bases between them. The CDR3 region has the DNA TGTGCCAGCAGCCCCCAAACGAGCACGGATGGCTACACCTTC. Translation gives CASSPQTSTDGYTF.